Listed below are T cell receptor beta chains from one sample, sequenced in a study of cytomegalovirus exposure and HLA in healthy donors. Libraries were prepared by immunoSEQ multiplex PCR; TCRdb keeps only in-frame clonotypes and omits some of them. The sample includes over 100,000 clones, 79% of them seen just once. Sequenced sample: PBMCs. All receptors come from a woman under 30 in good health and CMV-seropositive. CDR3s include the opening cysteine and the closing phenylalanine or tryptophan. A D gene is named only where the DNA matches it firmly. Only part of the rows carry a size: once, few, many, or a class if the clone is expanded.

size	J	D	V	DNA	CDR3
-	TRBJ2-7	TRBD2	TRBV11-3	TGTGCCAGCAGCTTAGATCTGACTAGCCGATCCTACGAGCAGTACTTC	CASSLDLTSRSYEQYF
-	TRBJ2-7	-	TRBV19	TGTGCCAGTAGTATACGGAGAATCGGGTACGAGCAGTACTTC	CASSIRRIGYEQYF
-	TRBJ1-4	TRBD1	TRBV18	TGTGCCAGCTCACCCTTTGGACAGGGGGCCGGTGAAAAACTGTTTTTT	CASSPFGQGAGEKLFF
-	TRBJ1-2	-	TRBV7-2	TGTGCCAGCAGCTTTAAGGGGGTCTATGGCTACACCTTC	CASSFKGVYGYTF
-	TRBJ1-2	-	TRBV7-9	TGTGCCAGCAGCTTAGACAGCTCCTATGGCTACACCTTC	CASSLDSSYGYTF
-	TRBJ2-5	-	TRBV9	TGTGCCAGCAGCGCCCCGGCGGGCGGGGAGACCCAGTACTTC	CASSAPAGGETQYF
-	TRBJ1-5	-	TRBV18	TGTGCCAGCTCACCGATCGGAGGGGGCAATCAGCCCCAGCATTTT	CASSPIGGGNQPQHF
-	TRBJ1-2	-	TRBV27	TGTGCCAGCAGTTTAACAAATGCAAATGGCTACACCTTC	CASSLTNANGYTF
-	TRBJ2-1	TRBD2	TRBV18	TGTGCCAGCTCACCAGAGACTAGCGGGGACGATGGGGTCCATGAGCAGTTCTTC	CASSPETSGDDGVHEQFF
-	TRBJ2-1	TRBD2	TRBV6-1	TGTGCCAGCAGTGAGGGGACTAGTACGGCGCAGTTCTTC	CASSEGTSTAQFF
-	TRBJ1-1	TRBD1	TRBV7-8	TGTGCCAGCAGCTTCGCCCTGGGACAGAGCACTGAAGCTTTCTTT	CASSFALGQSTEAFF
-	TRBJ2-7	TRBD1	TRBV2	TGTGCCAGCAGTGTGTACGGGACAGGGACGGGGGAGCAGTACTTC	CASSVYGTGTGEQYF
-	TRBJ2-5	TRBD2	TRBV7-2	TGTGCCAGCAGCCGCGGGGGCCAAGAGACCCAGTACTTC	CASSRGGQETQYF
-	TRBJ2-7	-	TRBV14	TGTGCCAGCAGCCCCTTTAGCTCCTACGAGCAGTACTTC	CASSPFSSYEQYF
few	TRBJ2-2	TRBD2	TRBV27	TGTGCCAGCAGTTTATCCCCCGGGGGGGGAAACACCGGGGAGCTGTTTTTT	CASSLSPGGGNTGELFF
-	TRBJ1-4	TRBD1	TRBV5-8	TGTGCCAGCAGCTTGTACAGGGGATGGGCTAATGAAAAACTGTTTTTT	CASSLYRGWANEKLFF
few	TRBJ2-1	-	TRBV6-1	TGTGCCAGCCCTGGAGAGGCACGGGCCTACAATGAGCAGTTCTTC	CASPGEARAYNEQFF
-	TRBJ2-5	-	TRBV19	TGTGCCAGTAGTAAACAAGGGGGATTAGAGACCCAGTACTTC	CASSKQGGLETQYF
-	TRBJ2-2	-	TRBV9	TGTGCCAGCAGCCCCGGGATGGGGGCGGACACCGGGGAGCTGTTTTTT	CASSPGMGADTGELFF
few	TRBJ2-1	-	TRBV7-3	TGTGCCAGCAGCGTGCAGCAAGGCGGTTTGCGGGAGCAGTTCTTC	CASSVQQGGLREQFF
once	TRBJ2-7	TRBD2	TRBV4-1	TGCGCCAGCAGGGGACTAGCGGGGGGGGGTAACAGGCAGTACTTC	CASRGLAGGGNRQYF
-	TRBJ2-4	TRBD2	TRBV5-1	TGCGCCAGCAGCTTAGCGGGAGACAAAAACATTCAGTACTTC	CASSLAGDKNIQYF
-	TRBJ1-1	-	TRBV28	TGTGCCAGCAACCTAAATTCCGGGATAAAGGGCGCTGAAGCTTTCTTT	CASNLNSGIKGAEAFF
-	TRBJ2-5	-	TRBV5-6	TGTGCCAGCAGCTTGGACTTGCAAGAGACCCAGTACTTC	CASSLDLQETQYF
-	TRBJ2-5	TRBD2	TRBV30	TGTGCCTGGCATGGACTAGCGGGATATTCAGGAGAGACCCAGTACTTC	CAWHGLAGYSGETQYF
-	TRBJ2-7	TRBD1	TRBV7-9	TGTGCCAGCAGCTTAGAGACAGGGAGCTACGAGCAGTACTTC	CASSLETGSYEQYF
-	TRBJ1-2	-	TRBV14	TGTGCCAGCAGCCTTTATGTCCGGATCTCAGGCGATGGCTACACCTTC	CASSLYVRISGDGYTF
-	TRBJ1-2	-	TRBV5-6	TGTGCCAGCAGCTTGACAGGGCCTGGCTACACCTTC	CASSLTGPGYTF
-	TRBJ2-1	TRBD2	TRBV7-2	TGTGCCAGCAGCCCTCGGCTAGCGGGAGCTGCTGAGCAGTTCTTC	CASSPRLAGAAEQFF
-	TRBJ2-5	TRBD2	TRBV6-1	TGTGCCAGCAAAGAAATACTAGCGGCACAAGAGACCCAGTACTTC	CASKEILAAQETQYF
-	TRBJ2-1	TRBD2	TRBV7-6	TGTGCCAGCAGCTTAGCCGGGGGGAATGAGCAGTTCTTC	CASSLAGGNEQFF